This T cell receptor beta chain was captured in a study of T-cell memory formation after mild COVID-19. Findings and caveats of the study: Second-wave clones peaking on day 37 lacked confirmed SARS-CoV-2 specificity. Day 15 to 85 contracting clones showed balanced CD4/CD8; day 15 to 37 expanders favored CD4+.

This clonotype was counted at least ten times. Its antigen is unidentified. Using its own MiXCR run on the 5' RACE reads, TCRdb lists one record per CDR3 protein. The sample contains under 200,000 distinct CDR3 sequences, 11% of which appear only once. Sequenced material: PBMCs or a T cell subset sorted from them (not recorded which). The source of this sequence is a young man who had mild COVID-19 (a few samples of this study predate the infection). Cell type and time point are not known.

The CDR3 loop is CASSQGEAGELFF. CDR3 coding DNA: TGTGCCAGCAGCCAAGGGGAGGCCGGGGAGCTGTTTTTT. This chain connects TRBV3-1 to TRBJ2-2; possibly TRBD2 for D (6 bases). This CDR3 has 13 residues. Trimming pared 1 base from V and 6 bases from J, leaving 6 bases between. Germline CDR1 LGHDT, CDR2 YNNKEL (reference sequence).